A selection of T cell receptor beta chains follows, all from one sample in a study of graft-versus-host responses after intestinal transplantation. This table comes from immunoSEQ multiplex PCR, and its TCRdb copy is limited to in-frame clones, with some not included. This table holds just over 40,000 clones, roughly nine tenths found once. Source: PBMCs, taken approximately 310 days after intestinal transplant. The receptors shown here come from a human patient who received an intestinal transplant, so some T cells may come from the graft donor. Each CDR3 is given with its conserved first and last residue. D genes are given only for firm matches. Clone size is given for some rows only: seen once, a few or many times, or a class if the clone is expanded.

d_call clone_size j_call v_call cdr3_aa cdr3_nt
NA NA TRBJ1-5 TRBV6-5 CASYQGNNQPQHF TGTGCCAGCTACCAAGGTAACAATCAGCCCCAGCATTTT
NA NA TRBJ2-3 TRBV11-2 CASSLGHVVVDTQYF TGTGCCAGCAGCTTAGGCCACGTGGTGGTCGATACGCAGTATTTT
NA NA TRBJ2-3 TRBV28 CASSLRGDTQYF TGTGCCAGCAGTTTACGTGGAGATACGCAGTATTTT
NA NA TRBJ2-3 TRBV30 CAWSPGGGDTQYF TGTGCCTGGAGCCCCGGGGGAGGAGATACGCAGTATTTT
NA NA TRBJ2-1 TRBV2 CASSEYVGEDEQFF TGTGCCAGCAGTGAATACGTAGGGGAGGATGAGCAGTTCTTC
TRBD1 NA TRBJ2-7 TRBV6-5 CASIGTGASYEQYF TGTGCCAGCATCGGGACAGGGGCATCCTACGAGCAGTACTTC
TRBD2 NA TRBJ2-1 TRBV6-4 CASSFTGGSSYNEQFF TGTGCCAGCAGTTTTACGGGGGGGAGCTCCTACAATGAGCAGTTCTTC
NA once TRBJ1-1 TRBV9 CASSVVDGGQVPFF TGTGCCAGCAGCGTAGTGGACGGGGGCCAGGTCCCTTTCTTT
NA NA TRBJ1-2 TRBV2 CASSEDYGYTF TGTGCCAGCAGTGAGGACTATGGCTACACCTTC
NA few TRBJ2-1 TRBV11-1 CASSGGTSYNEQFF TGTGCCAGCAGCGGGGGGACCTCCTACAATGAGCAGTTCTTC
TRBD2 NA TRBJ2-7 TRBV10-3 CAISDRTSLYEQYF TGTGCCATCAGTGATCGGACTAGCCTGTACGAGCAGTACTTC
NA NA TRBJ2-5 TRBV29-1 CSGNNLGIQETQYF TGCAGCGGTAACAACTTAGGGATCCAAGAGACCCAGTACTTC
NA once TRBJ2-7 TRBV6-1 CASSEKRGGRSSYEQYF TGTGCCAGCAGTGAAAAGAGGGGGGGCCGATCTTCCTACGAGCAGTACTTC
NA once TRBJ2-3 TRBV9 CASSVEPSSTDTQYF TGTGCCAGCAGCGTAGAACCTTCTAGCACAGATACGCAGTATTTT
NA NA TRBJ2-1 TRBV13 CASSLVLRDEQFF TGTGCCAGCAGCTTAGTGTTACGGGATGAGCAGTTCTTC
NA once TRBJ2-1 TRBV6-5 CASSYSSSYNEQFF TGTGCCAGCAGTTACTCTAGCTCCTACAATGAGCAGTTCTTC
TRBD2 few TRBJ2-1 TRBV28 CASSLAGGPRPGQFF TGTGCCAGCAGTTTAGCGGGAGGGCCCCGCCCAGGGCAGTTCTTC
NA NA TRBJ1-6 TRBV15 CATSRDFQGYNSPLHF TGTGCCACCAGCAGAGATTTCCAGGGTTATAATTCACCCCTCCACTTT
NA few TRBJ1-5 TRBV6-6 CASSYSSGNQPQHF TGTGCCAGCAGTTACTCTTCAGGCAATCAGCCCCAGCATTTT
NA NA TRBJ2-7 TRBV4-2 CASSQTTSYEQYF TGTGCCAGCAGCCAAACTACGTCCTACGAGCAGTACTTC
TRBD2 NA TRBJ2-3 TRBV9 CASSAWGGGTDTQYF TGTGCCAGCAGCGCTTGGGGGGGTGGCACAGATACGCAGTATTTT
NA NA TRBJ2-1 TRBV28 CASSLGRFNEQFF TGTGCCAGCAGTTTAGGCCGGTTCAATGAGCAGTTCTTC
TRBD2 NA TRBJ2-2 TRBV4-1 CASSPAGGPGELFF TGCGCCAGCAGCCCAGCGGGGGGGCCCGGGGAGCTGTTTTTT
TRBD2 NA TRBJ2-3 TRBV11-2 CASSLWTSGTDTQYF TGTGCCAGCAGCTTATGGACTAGCGGCACAGATACGCAGTATTTT
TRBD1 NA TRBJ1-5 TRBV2 CATRDRGGNQPQHF TGTGCCACCAGGGACAGGGGAGGAAATCAGCCCCAGCATTTT
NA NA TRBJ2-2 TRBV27 CASSPGTNTGELFF TGTGCCAGCAGTCCAGGGACAAACACCGGGGAGCTGTTTTTT
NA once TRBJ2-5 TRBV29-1 CSATAGPDGETQYF TGCAGCGCCACTGCGGGGCCTGACGGCGAGACCCAGTACTTC
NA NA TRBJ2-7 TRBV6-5 CASSYSRGHEQYF TGTGCCAGCAGTTACTCTAGAGGGCACGAGCAGTACTTC
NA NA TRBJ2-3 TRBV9 CASSAYHGGGDTQYF TGTGCCAGCAGCGCGTACCACGGGGGCGGAGATACGCAGTATTTT
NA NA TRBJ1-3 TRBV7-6 CASSLLPVSGNTIYF TGTGCCAGCAGCTTGCTACCGGTCTCTGGAAACACCATATATTTT
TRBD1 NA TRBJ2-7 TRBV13 CASSSGGQGEHEQYF TGTGCCAGCAGCTCCGGAGGACAGGGGGAACACGAGCAGTACTTC
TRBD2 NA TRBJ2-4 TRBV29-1 CSVEDHIKGLGENIQYF TGCAGCGTTGAAGACCATATAAAGGGACTAGGGGAAAACATTCAGTACTTC
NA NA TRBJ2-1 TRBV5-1 CASSFGRGLLGEQFF TGCGCCAGCAGTTTTGGACGGGGTTTGTTGGGTGAGCAGTTCTTC
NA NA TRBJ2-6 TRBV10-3 CAISARTGNSGANVLTF TGTGCCATCAGTGCGCGAACAGGAAACTCTGGGGCCAACGTCCTGACTTTC
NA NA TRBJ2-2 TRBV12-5 CASGLPHTGELFF TGTGCTAGTGGTTTGCCGCACACCGGGGAGCTGTTTTTT
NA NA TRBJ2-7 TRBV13 CANRGQQVYEQYF TGTGCCAACCGAGGACAGCAAGTTTACGAGCAGTACTTC
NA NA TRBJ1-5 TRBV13 CASSLGGANSNQPQHF TGTGCCAGCAGCTTAGGAGGGGCTAATAGCAATCAGCCCCAGCATTTT
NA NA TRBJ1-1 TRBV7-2 CASSFRDGNTEAFF TGTGCCAGCAGCTTTAGGGACGGGAACACTGAAGCTTTCTTT
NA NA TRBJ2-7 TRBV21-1 CASSKGGGGPGGPYEQYF TGTGCCAGCAGCAAAGGAGGCGGAGGTCCGGGAGGCCCCTACGAGCAGTACTTC
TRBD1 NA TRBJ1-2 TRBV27 CASSFAHRGREGYTF TGTGCCAGCAGTTTTGCACACAGGGGGCGGGAAGGCTACACCTTC